Presented here are 3 T cell receptor beta chains from one specimen sequenced in a study of T-cell reconstitution after alpha-beta-depleted transplantation in children. This sample's TCRbeta library carried unique molecular identifier barcodes. Each CDR3 protein gets one entry after TCRdb re-called the PCR reads with MiXCR. The table includes under 300,000 distinct CDR3 sequences, 9% to 10% detected once. Sample: PBMCs from the stem cell graft donor, taken from the stem cell graft. The receptor set was obtained from a human donor who donated a stem cell graft to a child with SCID.

This clonotype was counted at least ten times. V usage is TRBV7-2 and J usage is TRBJ2-5; perhaps D is TRBD1 or TRBD2 (6 bases each). Trimming shortened V by 5 bases and J by 4 bases, and 17 bases separated the two germline ends. This CDR3 has 15 residues. Germline V CDR1 and CDR2: SGHTA, FQGNSA. CDR3 sequence: CASSPPGALRETQYF. The DNA for the CDR3 is TGTGCCAGCAGCCCCCCGGGGGCTTTGAGAGAGACCCAGTACTTC.

This clonotype was found many times. V is TRBV3-1 and J is TRBJ2-7; D not resolved. The CDR3 is 12 residues long. V lost 1 base to trimming and J lost 3 bases, with 4 bases between them. Germline V gene data show CDR1 as LGHDT and CDR2 as YNNKEL (reference sequence). The CDR3 coding sequence is TGTGCCAGCAGCCAAGCCGACTACGAGCAGTACTTC. It is translated as CASSQADYEQYF.

This clonotype showed up many times. The CDR3 nucleotides are TGCGCCAGCAGCCAAGATCTAGATGGACCCTACGAGCAGTACTTC. Protein: CASSQDLDGPYEQYF. The chain has TRBV4-3 and TRBJ2-7; D gene unclear. Trimming took 0 bases from V and 2 from J, leaving 11 bases between them. Looked up from germline, CDR1 is LGHNA and CDR2 is YSLEER. The CDR3 covers 15 residues.